Listed below are T cell receptor beta chains from one sample, sequenced in a study of blood T cell repertoires in COVID-19. Clones were sequenced by immunoSEQ multiplex PCR, and TCRdb holds only the in-frame ones, with some missing. The sample consists of about 200,000 clones, roughly 78% of them appearing once. The source material was peripheral blood. These TCRs come from a woman older than 75 with active or convalescent COVID-19. CDR3s include the opening cysteine and the closing phenylalanine or tryptophan. The D gene is left open where the match is weak. Rows may omit the clone size; those that give it use once, few, many or a size class.

d_gene,abundance,v_gene,j_gene,CDR3aa,CDR3nt
-,-,TRBV18,TRBJ1-2,CASSPPVGSSTF,TGTGCCAGCTCACCACCGGTTGGTAGTTCCACCTTC
TRBD2,few,TRBV5-8,TRBJ2-5,CASSLEGLGGLETQYF,TGTGCCAGCAGCTTGGAGGGACTCGGGGGGTTAGAGACCCAGTACTTC
TRBD1,-,TRBV3-1/TRBV3-2,TRBJ1-5,CASSLGTGGGQPQHF,TGTGCCAGCAGCCTTGGGACAGGGGGCGGGCAGCCCCAGCATTTT
TRBD1,-,TRBV18,TRBJ1-1,CASSPQTGENEAFF,TGTGCCAGCTCACCACAGACAGGGGAGAATGAAGCTTTCTTT
TRBD1,-,TRBV5-6,TRBJ2-1,CASSLVLTGGQEQFF,TGTGCCAGCAGCTTGGTTTTAACAGGGGGACAGGAGCAGTTCTTC
-,-,TRBV7-9,TRBJ2-2,CASSLGLSVGELFF,TGTGCCAGCAGCTTAGGGTTGTCGGTCGGGGAGCTGTTTTTT
TRBD1,-,TRBV27,TRBJ1-1,CASSVQGIYTEAFF,TGTGCCAGCAGTGTACAGGGGATCTACACTGAAGCTTTCTTT
-,-,TRBV12-3/TRBV12-4,TRBJ2-1,CASSSQGNEQFF,TGTGCCAGCAGTTCACAGGGTAATGAGCAGTTCTTC
-,-,TRBV24-1,TRBJ2-1,CATSDFEMSSYNEQFF,TGTGCCACCAGTGATTTCGAGATGAGCTCCTACAATGAGCAGTTCTTC
-,-,TRBV23-1,TRBJ1-4,CASSQPYTSYNSRSREKLFF,TGCGCCAGCAGTCAGCCTTACACCTCATACAATTCCCGAAGTCGAGAAAAACTGTTTTTT
-,-,TRBV27,TRBJ2-7,CASTAPGYYYEQYF,TGTGCCAGCACTGCACCAGGGTATTATTACGAGCAGTACTTC
TRBD1,-,TRBV28,TRBJ2-7,CASSPPLGTGIHEQYF,TGTGCCAGCAGCCCCCCGCTGGGGACAGGGATCCACGAGCAGTACTTC
TRBD2,-,TRBV27,TRBJ2-7,CASGIAGQFHEQYF,TGTGCCAGCGGCATAGCGGGGCAATTCCACGAGCAGTACTTC
TRBD1,-,TRBV4-2,TRBJ1-3,CASSQEVTGTPTIYF,TGTGCCAGCAGCCAAGAAGTGACAGGGACTCCCACCATATATTTT
-,-,TRBV9,TRBJ2-7,CASSVDTGSPYEQYF,TGTGCCAGCAGCGTAGATACAGGCTCGCCCTACGAGCAGTACTTC
TRBD2,-,TRBV10-3,TRBJ2-7,CAISGGGEQYF,TGTGCCATCAGTGGGGGGGGCGAGCAGTACTTC
-,-,TRBV4-1,TRBJ1-2,CASSQVVLYGYTF,TGCGCCAGCAGCCAAGTAGTTTTATATGGCTACACCTTC
TRBD1,few,TRBV7-8,TRBJ1-2,CASSPAGGAGYGYTF,TGTGCCAGCAGCCCGGCAGGGGGCGCGGGCTATGGCTACACCTTC
-,few,TRBV27,TRBJ1-1,CASSLTGGTEAFF,TGTGCCAGCAGTCTGACGGGGGGGACTGAAGCTTTCTTT
-,-,TRBV18,TRBJ2-7,CASSRIGQGFYEQYF,TGTGCCAGCTCCCGTATTGGTCAGGGGTTCTACGAGCAGTACTTC
-,-,TRBV6-5,TRBJ2-5,CASSQKQRRGETQYF,TGTGCCAGCAGTCAGAAACAGCGGAGGGGAGAGACCCAGTACTTC
-,-,TRBV6-1,TRBJ2-3,CASSSYTDTQYF,TGTGCCAGCAGTTCGTACACAGATACGCAGTATTTT
TRBD1,-,TRBV28,TRBJ2-7,CASSPASNRGRWYEQYF,TGTGCCAGCAGTCCTGCATCTAACAGGGGGCGCTGGTACGAGCAGTACTTC
-,-,TRBV19,TRBJ1-4,CASSMVREKLFF,TGTGCCAGTAGTATGGTCCGGGAAAAACTGTTTTTT
-,few,TRBV4-1,TRBJ2-1,CASSPDTYNEQFF,TGCGCCAGCAGCCCGGACACCTACAATGAGCAGTTCTTC
-,-,TRBV5-6,TRBJ2-2,CASSSNTPQDWGTGELFF,TGTGCCAGCAGCTCAAACACCCCCCAGGACTGGGGCACCGGGGAGCTGTTTTTT
-,-,TRBV19,TRBJ1-6,CASRKTEYNSPLHF,TGTGCCAGTAGAAAGACAGAATATAATTCACCCCTCCACTTT
TRBD1,once,TRBV4-3,TRBJ1-1,CASSQDPLVGQANTEAFF,TGCGCCAGCAGCCAAGATCCATTAGTCGGACAGGCGAACACTGAAGCTTTCTTT
-,-,TRBV7-9,TRBJ2-1,CASSFSYNEQFF,TGTGCCAGCAGCTTCTCGTACAATGAGCAGTTCTTC
TRBD1,-,TRBV5-1,TRBJ1-4,CASTPGTVNEKLFF,TGCGCCAGCACCCCCGGGACAGTTAATGAAAAACTGTTTTTT
-,few,TRBV3-1/TRBV3-2,TRBJ1-2,CASSHPSTDYGYTF,TGTGCCAGCAGCCATCCGAGTACAGATTATGGCTACACCTTC
-,-,TRBV10-3,TRBJ1-1,CATRGDLNTEAFF,TGTGCCACCCGGGGGGATCTGAACACTGAAGCTTTCTTT
-,-,TRBV7-2,TRBJ2-7,CASSTSDRFHEQYF,TGTGCCAGCAGCACCTCCGACAGGTTCCACGAGCAGTACTTC
TRBD1,-,TRBV24-1,TRBJ1-2,CATSDGGTANDGYTF,TGTGCCACCAGTGATGGAGGGACAGCTAACGATGGCTACACCTTC
-,once,TRBV11-2,TRBJ1-5,CASSLSGVDQPQHF,TGTGCCAGCAGCTTATCGGGAGTCGATCAGCCCCAGCATTTT
-,-,TRBV4-2,TRBJ1-4,CASSQDRGEKLFF,TGTGCCAGCAGCCAAGACAGAGGGGAAAAACTGTTTTTT
TRBD1,few,TRBV6-5,TRBJ1-1,CASSAGTGRNTEAFF,TGTGCCAGCAGCGCCGGGACAGGGAGGAACACTGAAGCTTTCTTT
TRBD1,-,TRBV6-5,TRBJ2-5,CASSKQGAGETQYF,TGTGCCAGCAGTAAACAGGGGGCGGGTGAGACCCAGTACTTC
TRBD1,-,TRBV4-2,TRBJ2-6,CASSQRGTGTTTGANVLTF,TGTGCCAGCAGCCAAAGGGGGACAGGCACAACTACTGGGGCCAACGTCCTGACTTTC
-,-,TRBV9,TRBJ2-5,CASSARMRETQYF,TGTGCCAGCAGCGCTCGAATGAGGGAGACCCAGTACTTC
-,-,TRBV7-9,TRBJ1-4,CASSLARRTNEKLFF,TGTGCCAGCAGCTTAGCGCGGAGAACTAATGAAAAACTGTTTTTT
-,few,TRBV14,TRBJ2-2,CASSPGANGELFF,TGTGCCAGCAGCCCGGGTGCCAACGGGGAGCTGTTTTTT
TRBD1,-,TRBV27,TRBJ2-6,CASSILTDRASGANVLTF,TGTGCCAGCAGTATCCTTACCGACAGGGCCTCTGGGGCCAACGTCCTGACTTTC
TRBD1,-,TRBV5-1,TRBJ1-2,CASSLEVGTGGNGYTF,TGCGCCAGCAGCTTGGAAGTTGGGACAGGGGGGAATGGCTACACCTTC
-,-,TRBV2,TRBJ1-5,CASRGAGPNQPQHF,TGTGCCAGCAGGGGAGCGGGGCCCAATCAGCCCCAGCATTTT
-,-,TRBV15,TRBJ1-6,CATSRKQGYNSPLHF,TGTGCCACCAGCAGAAAACAGGGATATAATTCACCCCTCCACTTT
-,-,TRBV3-1/TRBV3-2,TRBJ2-2,CASSQSPGVSGELFF,TGTGCCAGCAGCCAAAGTCCGGGGGTGAGCGGGGAGCTGTTTTTT
-,few,TRBV4-2,TRBJ1-1,CASSQVGNGAEAFF,TGTGCCAGCAGCCAAGTGGGGAACGGGGCTGAAGCTTTCTTT
-,-,TRBV3-1/TRBV3-2,TRBJ1-2,CASSQDLGGIYGYTF,TGTGCCAGCAGCCAAGATCTCGGAGGAATCTATGGCTACACCTTC
-,-,TRBV6-5,TRBJ2-7,CASSVQDYEQYF,TGTGCCAGCTCTGTGCAGGACTACGAGCAGTACTTC
TRBD1,-,TRBV28,TRBJ2-2,CASSPPGTGYPGELFF,TGTGCCAGCAGTCCTCCGGGGACAGGGTACCCCGGGGAGCTGTTTTTT
TRBD1,-,TRBV18,TRBJ1-4,CASSLQGAMDEKLFF,TGTGCCAGCTCACTCCAGGGGGCAATGGATGAAAAACTGTTTTTT
TRBD2,-,TRBV4-3,TRBJ2-3,CASSQDTQRGATDTQYF,TGCGCCAGCAGCCAAGATACTCAGCGGGGGGCCACAGATACGCAGTATTTT
TRBD2,-,TRBV5-1,TRBJ2-1,CASSLLAGRLDEQFF,TGCGCCAGCAGCCTACTAGCGGGGAGGTTGGATGAGCAGTTCTTC